This T cell receptor (beta chain) came from a study of CD8 T cells in Susac syndrome. TCR beta was sequenced from blood CD8+ and CD4+ T cells. TEMRA cells were enriched by FACS, while CD8+ and CD4+ T cells were obtained through a negative isolation that was performed magnetically. This CDR3 spans 13 amino acids. V dropped 6 bases and J dropped 3; count of bases not matched to a gene: 7. Germline lookup yields CDR1 DFQATT and CDR2 SNEGSKA (reference sequence). RNA amounts of about 0.5 to 1 ug underwent reverse transcription with random hexamers. MiXCR was run by TCRdb on the immunoSEQ multiplex PCR reads, yielding one entry per CDR3 protein. The profile shows roughly 330,000 distinct CDR3 sequences, roughly 94% of them singletons.

The receptor's source is a human donor with multiple sclerosis. V usage is TRBV20-1 and J usage is TRBJ2-5; 7 positions agree with TRBD2. The sample comprised CD4+ T cells from PBMCs. CDR3 coding DNA: TGCAGTGCGGGGGGGGTTTTGGAAGAGACCCAGTACTTC. Translating gives CSAGGVLEETQYF.